The entry that follows covers one T cell receptor (beta chain) sequence. Its antigen is unidentified. These data originate in a study of a mutant IDH1 vaccine in newly diagnosed glioma. For the study at large: Vaccination of patients was performed eight times, in weeks 1, 3, 5, 7, 11, 15, 19 and 23. Patients began vaccination 4-6 weeks after radiotherapy alone, or with temozolomide cycles. It was radiotherapy, temozolomide, or both that patients received previously, with most receiving both.

The time point is: week 11, during vaccination. Alongside topical imiquimod, each dose of vaccine comprised 300 ug of mutant IDH1 20-mer peptide. Only in-frame clones appear in the TCRdb table, and some are missing; sequencing was by immunoSEQ multiplex PCR. The sample lists around 53,000 clones, roughly 90% seen once, with over 2% in the top ten. The source is a man aged 45 to 65 with glioma. The sample in question was PBMCs, obtained from a glioma patient whose treatment included an IDH1 peptide vaccine.

For the CDR3, the DNA is TGTGCCAGCAGCTCTGGACAAGTCAGTCAGCCCCAGCATTTT. It codes for CASSSGQVSQPQHF. The chain uses TRBV9 and TRBJ1-5; TRBD1 might be the D (5 bases). CDR1 SGDLS and CDR2 YYNGEE come from the germline V gene. The CDR3 spans 14 residues. The V end was cut by 4 bases, the J end by 6 bases, with 14 bases between.